This T cell receptor (beta chain) came from a study of shared clonotypes between healthy human individuals. Study results and limitations: Apart from blood, nothing was sampled; tissue repertoires likely differ.

As to this clone: The antigen is unknown.

Trimming took 4 bases from V and 4 from J, leaving 10 bases between them. Germline V lookup: CDR1 SQVTM, CDR2 ANQGSEA. The CDR3 totals 12 residues. Positive CCR7 selection of CD45RO-negative cells yielded the naive CD8 cells, and terminally differentiated effector memory CD45RA+ cells were excluded. Repertoires were generated with immunoSEQ multiplex PCR, while TCRdb's copy carries only in-frame clones and drops some. The repertoire holds about 2.1 million clones, around 93% seen once, with about 1.7% in the top ten. The source is a man younger than 35 in good health. Some clones in this sample may be carry-over from other donors' samples. The V gene is TRBV29-1, the J gene TRBJ1-2; weak D call: TRBD1 (5 bases). The sequenced material came from naive CD8+ T cells from PBMCs. The CDR3 sequence is CSVVWGTYGYTF. In nucleotides, the CDR3 is TGCAGCGTTGTCTGGGGCACCTATGGCTACACCTTC.